This is a list of T cell receptor beta chains from one sample in a study of T cell responses to AZD1222 COVID-19 vaccine. TCRdb keeps only in-frame clones here, not all; method: immunoSEQ multiplex PCR. The sample includes tens of thousands of clones, roughly 90% of them seen just once. This sample comprised peripheral blood, obtained on day 0 of AZD1222 vaccination. These TCRs come from an adult in good health. CDR3s include the opening cysteine and the closing phenylalanine or tryptophan. The order of the fields is D gene, J gene, V gene, CDR3 length, clone size, CDR3 protein, CDR3 DNA. D genes are given only for firm matches. Size is omitted from some rows. Given values are once, few, many or a class for expanded clones.

TRBD1,TRBJ2-7,TRBV11-2,14,.,CASGVTGNPYEQYF,TGTGCCAGCGGCGTGACAGGGAACCCCTACGAGCAGTACTTC
.,TRBJ1-4,TRBV6-5,15,.,CASSFGDATNEKLFF,TGTGCCAGCAGTTTTGGGGATGCAACTAATGAAAAACTGTTTTTT
TRBD2,TRBJ2-1,TRBV3-1/TRBV3-2,14,.,CASSQQGGGAEQFF,TGTGCCAGCAGCCAGCAGGGCGGGGGGGCGGAACAGTTCTTC
.,TRBJ1-1,TRBV3-1/TRBV3-2,13,.,CASSQSRNTEAFF,TGTGCCAGCAGCCAATCGCGAAACACTGAAGCTTTCTTT
TRBD2,TRBJ2-7,TRBV15,18,.,CATSRDLTSGDRSYEQYF,TGTGCCACCAGCAGAGATCTGACTAGCGGGGATCGGTCCTACGAGCAGTACTTC
.,TRBJ1-5,TRBV19,13,.,CASSIKGNQPQHF,TGTGCCAGTAGTATTAAGGGGAATCAGCCCCAGCATTTT
.,TRBJ1-6,TRBV6-5,16,.,CASSYLSRVEGSPLHF,TGTGCCAGCAGTTACCTGTCTAGGGTGGAGGGATCACCCCTCCACTTT
TRBD2,TRBJ2-3,TRBV6-4,15,few,CASSDSSGGADTQYF,TGTGCCAGCAGTGACTCTAGCGGGGGGGCAGATACGCAGTATTTT
.,TRBJ1-5,TRBV7-9,14,.,CASSPDSRGQPQHF,TGTGCCAGCAGCCCAGACAGCCGGGGTCAGCCCCAGCATTTT
TRBD1,TRBJ1-5,TRBV11-2,15,.,CASSLAQGASQPQHF,TGTGCCAGCAGCTTAGCCCAGGGGGCGAGTCAGCCCCAGCATTTT
.,TRBJ1-2,TRBV2,14,once,CASRPRTVNYGYTF,TGTGCCAGCAGGCCCCGGACGGTTAACTATGGCTACACCTTC
.,TRBJ1-3,TRBV11-2,15,.,CASSLDGLTGNTIYF,TGTGCCAGCAGCTTAGACGGGCTCACTGGAAACACCATATATTTT
.,TRBJ1-2,TRBV5-1,15,.,CASSDLPGGADGYTF,TGCGCCAGCAGCGATTTACCCGGTGGGGCGGATGGCTACACCTTC
.,TRBJ1-3,TRBV23-1,16,.,CASSQSDKSSGNTIYF,TGCGCCAGCAGTCAATCAGACAAGAGCTCTGGAAACACCATATATTTT
TRBD1,TRBJ2-7,TRBV5-6,14,.,CASSLWTGGKEQYF,TGTGCCAGCAGCTTGTGGACAGGGGGTAAGGAGCAGTACTTC
.,TRBJ1-2,TRBV12-3/TRBV12-4,12,.,CASSRGSYGYTF,TGTGCCAGCAGCCGGGGGTCCTATGGCTACACCTTC
.,TRBJ1-6,TRBV11-2,14,.,CASSLTGAGSPLHF,TGTGCCAGCAGCCTTACGGGAGCAGGTTCACCCCTCCACTTT
.,TRBJ2-5,TRBV5-6,14,.,CASSLGAAQETQYF,TGTGCCAGCAGCTTGGGAGCAGCCCAAGAGACCCAGTACTTC
TRBD1,TRBJ1-1,TRBV2,15,.,CVSSRQGARNTEAFF,TGTGTCAGCAGTCGACAGGGGGCGCGGAACACTGAAGCTTTCTTT
.,TRBJ2-1,TRBV2,16,.,CASSARTQRYYNEQFF,TGTGCCAGCAGCGCTAGGACACAACGTTATTACAATGAGCAGTTCTTC
TRBD1,TRBJ1-5,TRBV10-2,13,.,CASSGTVNQPQHF,TGCGCCAGCAGCGGGACAGTCAATCAGCCCCAGCATTTT
.,TRBJ1-2,TRBV6-5,15,.,CASSYSGTNHYGYTF,TGTGCCAGCAGTTACTCAGGGACTAACCACTATGGCTACACCTTC
.,TRBJ2-2,TRBV5-4,14,.,CASSLVAIPGELFF,TGTGCCAGCAGCTTGGTGGCTATCCCCGGGGAGCTGTTTTTT
.,TRBJ1-6,TRBV6-5,14,.,CASSRDTNNSPLHF,TGTGCCAGCAGTCGGGACACTAATAATTCACCCCTCCACTTT
TRBD2,TRBJ2-1,TRBV10-3,21,.,CAISDPHRTTSGGSSYNEQFF,TGTGCCATCAGTGACCCTCATCGAACAACTAGCGGGGGTAGCTCCTACAATGAGCAGTTCTTC
.,TRBJ1-5,TRBV5-1,15,.,CASSLGGRGDQPQHF,TGCGCCAGCAGCTTGGGAGGGAGGGGGGATCAGCCCCAGCATTTT
.,TRBJ1-1,TRBV18,16,.,CASSPPVVGAVTEAFF,TGTGCCAGCTCACCCCCGGTCGTCGGCGCCGTTACTGAAGCTTTCTTT
.,TRBJ2-7,TRBV6-2/TRBV6-3,14,.,CASSLVWAGNEQYF,TGTGCCAGCAGCCTTGTCTGGGCAGGGAACGAGCAGTACTTC
.,TRBJ1-3,TRBV18,14,.,CASSPVRNGNTIYF,TGTGCCAGCTCACCAGTCCGGAACGGCAACACCATATATTTT
.,TRBJ2-1,TRBV18,14,.,CASSHRDLENEQFF,TGTGCCAGCTCACACCGGGACTTGGAGAATGAGCAGTTCTTC
TRBD1,TRBJ1-6,TRBV19,15,.,CASSMGGQLGSPLHF,TGTGCCAGTAGTATGGGGGGACAGCTCGGTTCACCCCTCCACTTT
.,TRBJ1-4,TRBV5-4,13,.,CASSLAPNEKLFF,TGTGCCAGCAGCTTAGCCCCTAATGAAAAACTGTTTTTT
.,TRBJ2-7,TRBV18,12,.,CASSPNGYEQYF,TGTGCCAGCTCCCCGAATGGCTACGAGCAGTACTTC
TRBD1,TRBJ1-5,TRBV4-1,15,.,CASSLSGTGDQPQHF,TGCGCCAGCAGTCTTTCCGGGACAGGGGATCAGCCCCAGCATTTT
TRBD1,TRBJ1-4,TRBV15,13,.,CATSGGVDEKLFF,TGTGCCACTTCAGGGGGCGTAGATGAAAAACTGTTTTTT
.,TRBJ1-1,TRBV10-3,12,few,CATSILNTEAFF,TGTGCCACCTCTATATTGAACACTGAAGCTTTCTTT
.,TRBJ2-3,TRBV5-4,16,.,CASSWNPYSSTDTQYF,TGTGCCAGCAGCTGGAATCCATACTCTAGCACAGATACGCAGTATTTT
TRBD2,TRBJ2-5,TRBV7-2,14,.,CASSPHGRGETQYF,TGTGCCAGCAGCCCTCACGGGCGGGGGGAGACCCAGTACTTC
TRBD1,TRBJ1-1,TRBV3-1/TRBV3-2,18,few,CASSQGKGQGLLNTEAFF,TGTGCCAGCAGCCAAGGGAAAGGACAGGGGCTTTTGAACACTGAAGCTTTCTTT
.,TRBJ1-3,TRBV6-2/TRBV6-3,16,.,CASSKWTDYSGNTIYF,TGTGCCAGCAGTAAATGGACGGACTACTCTGGAAACACCATATATTTT
.,TRBJ1-2,TRBV2,13,.,CASTLGRVYGYTF,TGTGCCAGCACTCTGGGCAGGGTCTATGGCTACACCTTC
.,TRBJ1-1,TRBV20-1,11,once,CSARAASEAFF,TGCAGTGCTAGGGCGGCATCTGAAGCTTTCTTT
.,TRBJ1-1,TRBV7-3,13,once,CASSLHLNTEAFF,TGTGCCAGCAGCTTACATCTTAACACTGAAGCTTTCTTT
TRBD1,TRBJ1-4,TRBV19,15,.,CASSIVGTGNEKLFF,TGTGCCAGTAGTATAGTGGGGACAGGGAATGAAAAACTGTTTTTT
TRBD1,TRBJ2-1,TRBV15,17,once,CATSRRPGQGLYNEQFF,TGTGCCACCAGCAGGCGTCCGGGACAGGGATTATACAATGAGCAGTTCTTC
.,TRBJ1-2,TRBV3-1/TRBV3-2,14,once,CASSPYPPGGGYTF,TGTGCCAGCAGCCCCTACCCCCCGGGGGGTGGCTACACCTTC
.,TRBJ1-6,TRBV6-5,16,.,CASSYSMVGGNSPLHF,TGTGCCAGCAGTTACTCGATGGTCGGGGGTAATTCACCCCTCCACTTT
TRBD1,TRBJ1-2,TRBV20-1,12,.,CSASSGTGGYTF,TGCAGTGCTAGTTCCGGGACAGGAGGCTACACCTTC
TRBD1,TRBJ2-4,TRBV3-1/TRBV3-2,14,.,CASSQRTGGNIQYF,TGTGCCAGCAGCCAAAGGACAGGGGGGAACATTCAGTACTTC
TRBD1,TRBJ1-2,TRBV6-5,14,.,CASRPRQGAGGYTF,TGTGCCAGCAGACCTCGACAGGGGGCAGGTGGCTACACCTTC
.,TRBJ1-2,TRBV13,15,.,CASSLHGQPSYGYTF,TGTGCCAGCAGCCTCCACGGACAGCCGTCGTATGGCTACACCTTC
TRBD1,TRBJ2-1,TRBV23-1,17,once,CASSQGQGYSSRNEQFF,TGCGCCAGCAGTCAAGGACAGGGTTACTCCTCTCGGAATGAGCAGTTCTTC
.,TRBJ2-5,TRBV27,14,.,CASSRGGGQETQYF,TGTGCCAGCAGTCGGGGAGGGGGCCAAGAGACCCAGTACTTC
.,TRBJ1-4,TRBV4-1,16,.,CASSQYRDTGYEKLFF,TGCGCCAGCAGCCAATACCGGGACACTGGATATGAAAAACTGTTTTTT
.,TRBJ1-5,TRBV19,15,.,CASSSAPGSNQPQHF,TGTGCCAGTAGTAGCGCCCCAGGGTCAAATCAGCCCCAGCATTTT
.,TRBJ2-7,TRBV5-1,15,.,CASSLVVGAGYEQYF,TGCGCCAGCAGCTTGGTGGTGGGGGCCGGGTACGAGCAGTACTTC
.,TRBJ1-5,TRBV5-4,15,.,CASSLGGDRNQPQHF,TGTGCCAGCAGCTTGGGGGGGGACCGCAATCAGCCCCAGCATTTT
.,TRBJ1-2,TRBV30,13,.,CAWRRETNYGYTF,TGTGCCTGGAGGAGAGAAACTAACTATGGCTACACCTTC